The present T cell receptor beta chain was sequenced within a study of blood T cell repertoires in COVID-19. Overall study: Sites across the United States, Italy and Spain contributed samples from acute and convalescent COVID-19. PBMCs, B-cell-depleted T cells, or T cells provided the cDNA or gDNA that made up the material.

In the original processing: Cell counts per sample came from amplifying reference gene primers. TCRdb's copy holds only in-frame clones and misses some; the assay was immunoSEQ multiplex PCR. Clone size and the V and J calls come from that table; the DNA yielded D and trimming. The sample holds about 76,000 clones, 75% to 90% seen once. The receptor was isolated from a human donor in a cohort sampled during active COVID-19. The sample comprised peripheral blood.

CDR3 coding DNA: TGTGCCAGCAGCCTCGGGTCCGCCTATGAAGCTTTCTTT. Residues: CASSLGSAYEAFF. The chain joins TRBV7-6 to TRBJ1-1; D unresolved. Per germline, CDR1 SGHVS and CDR2 FNYEAQ. The CDR3 is 13 amino acids. V was trimmed by 5 bases and J by 7 bases, leaving 14 bases between them.